Following are 31 T cell receptor beta chains from one sample sequenced in a study of Graves' ophthalmopathy and Graves' hyperthyroidism. Amplifying from RNA transcripts, the study obtained TCR beta CDR3 regions. Investigators did first-round RT-PCR with HTBI primers, then second-round multiplex PCR. TCRdb reprocessed the multiplex PCR reads with MiXCR, giving one entry per CDR3 protein. The data hold approximately 540,000 distinct CDR3 sequences, with under 40% observed a single time. Source material: peripheral blood or thyroid tissue (not recorded which). These receptor sequences come from an adult man with Graves' hyperthyroidism.

This clonotype was counted ten times or more. The rearrangement uses TRBV19 and TRBJ1-2, with D uncertain. The CDR3 is 13 residues long. Trimming cost V 3 bases and J 8 bases, with 13 bases left between them. Per germline, CDR1 LNHDA and CDR2 SQIVND (reference sequence). The CDR3 sequence is CASSMVLKGGYTF. CDR3 DNA sequence: TGTGCCAGTAGTATGGTGCTCAAGGGCGGCTACACCTTC.

Concerning this clonotype: The junction departs from the called germline gene at one end, perhaps through a read error. The J gene is TRBJ2-7, the V gene TRBV12-3 or TRBV12-4; D possibly uses TRBD1 or TRBD2 (7 bases each). The CDR3 length is 16 residues. For the CDR3, the DNA is TGTGCCAGCAGCTCAGGGGGGGGGGCCGCCTCCTACGAGCAGCACTTC. This translates into CASSSGGGAASYEQHF.

This clonotype has a count of ten or more. The chain has TRBV2 and TRBJ1-2; 7 bases map to TRBD1. The V gene's germline CDR1 is SNHLY and CDR2 FYNNEI. V dropped 7 bases and J dropped 7; count of bases not matched to a gene: 9. The CDR3 sequence is 13 residues long. CDR3 sequence reads: CASIDRERTGYTF. DNA for the CDR3: TGTGCCAGCATAGACAGGGAGCGTACTGGCTACACCTTC.

Details on this clonotype: An end of the junction differs from the germline gene, which may be a read error. The chain has TRBV7-7 and TRBJ2-5; 11 bases line up with TRBD2. The CDR3 contains 14 residues. CDR1 SSHAT and CDR2 FNYEAQ come from the germline V gene (reference sequence). The CDR3 protein is CASSLAGGKETQYF. The CDR3 coding sequence is TGTGCTAGCAGCCTAGCGGGGGGAAAAGAGACCCAGTACTTC.

The table lists this clonotype with a few counts. The chain employs TRBV6-1 and TRBJ1-1; maybe TRBD1 (5 bases). V was shortened by 6 bases and J by 2 bases, with 13 bases between the two germline ends. From germline, CDR1 is MNHNS and CDR2 SASEGT. There are 14 residues in the CDR3. CDR3 sequence reads: CASRPGGVNTEAFF. Written as DNA, the CDR3 is TGTGCCAGCAGGCCCGGGGGGGTAAACACTGAAGCTTTCTTT.

The V call is TRBV29-1, the J call TRBJ1-6, with 10 bases aligning to TRBD1. Germline assignment: CDR1 SQVTM and CDR2 ANQGSEA. This CDR3 is 14 amino acids long. J was trimmed by 10 bases and V by 4 bases; bases with no gene match: 7. The CDR3 reads CSVGQGTGESPLHF. CDR3 nucleotides: TGCAGCGTTGGTCAGGGGACAGGGGAATCACCCCTCCACTTT.

This clonotype occurred a few times. The chain has TRBV7-9 and TRBJ1-3; possibly TRBD1 for D (5 bases). Looked up from germline, CDR1 is SEHNR and CDR2 is FQNEAQ (reference sequence). The CDR3 extends over 17 amino acids. Trimming took 1 base from V and 5 from J, leaving 18 bases between them. This CDR3 reads CASSLVGRGIFRNTIYF. The CDR3 bases are TGTGCCAGCAGCTTAGTGGGACGGGGAATATTTCGAAACACCATATATTTT.

As for this clonotype: One end of the junction is discordant with germline, which a read error may explain. The CDR3 here is CASTQGIDQPPHF. CDR3 in DNA: TGTGCCAGCACCCAGGGGATAGATCAGCCCCCGCATTTT. The chain has TRBV7-9 and TRBJ1-5; tentatively, D is TRBD1 (6 bases). There are 13 residues in the CDR3. Germline V gene sequence: CDR1 SEHNR, CDR2 FQNEAQ (reference sequence). The variable domain in full, completed from reference TRBV7-9 and TRBJ1-5, reads DTGVSQNPRHKITKRGQNVTFRCDPISEHNRLYWYRQTLGQGPEFLTYFQNEAQLEKSRLLSDRFSAERPKGSFSTLEIQRTEQGDSAMYLCASTQGIDQPPHFGDGTRLSIL.

The V call is TRBV29-1, the J call TRBJ1-6; 9 nucleotides agree with TRBD1. J lost 7 bases, V lost 8 bases, and 3 bases had no gene match. Germline CDR1 and CDR2: SQVTM and ANQGSEA. CDR3 size: 12 residues. CDR3 in amino acids: CSSDRGNSPLHF. In nucleotides, the CDR3 is TGCAGCTCGGACAGGGGCAATTCACCCCTCCACTTT.

In this sample, this clonotype turned up many times. Written as DNA, the CDR3 is TGCGCCAGCAGTGACAACAAGGACTACTCCTACGAGCAGTACTTC. It yields the protein CASSDNKDYSYEQYF. V and J are TRBV10-2 and TRBJ2-7; D perhaps matches TRBD2 (6 bases). This CDR3 spans 15 amino acids. Germline V gene data show CDR1 as WSHSY and CDR2 as SAAADI. The germline V and J ends were trimmed by 3 bases and 0 bases, with 12 bases remaining between them.

This clonotype was seen more than once but under ten times. This rearrangement joins TRBV7-2 to TRBJ1-6; a possible D gene is TRBD1 (5 bases). Germline V gives CDR1 SGHTA, CDR2 FQGNSA. V was trimmed by 5 bases and J by 7 bases, leaving 9 bases between them. CDR3 size: 13 residues. CDR3 protein: CASSSGANSPLHF. CDR3 sequence (DNA): TGTGCCAGCAGCAGCGGGGCGAATTCACCCCTCCACTTT.

This clonotype was seen many times. CDR3: CASRTDRDETQYF. In DNA, the CDR3 is TGTGCCAGCAGGACGGACAGGGATGAGACCCAGTACTTC. J is TRBJ2-5 and V is TRBV5-8; TRBD1 agrees at 8 bases. The CDR3 is 13 amino acids. CDR1 and CDR2 (germline): SGHTS, YDEGEE. V shed 5 bases and J 5 bases; nucleotides not matched to a gene: 5.

This chain connects TRBV29-1 to TRBJ1-1; maybe TRBD1 (6 bases). Germline lookup yields CDR1 SQVTM and CDR2 ANQGSEA. V lost 8 bases, J lost 4 bases, and 17 bases lay in between. This CDR3 is 13 amino acids long. For the CDR3, the DNA is TGCAGCACTACAACAGGGCAGCGCACTGAAGCTTTCTTT. It codes for CSTTTGQRTEAFF. Based on the CDR3 plus reference TRBV29-1 and TRBJ1-1, the full variable domain is SAVISQKPSRDICQRGTSLTIQCQVDSQVTMMFWYRQQPGQSLTLIATANQGSEATYESGFVIDKFPISRPNLTFSTLTVSNMSPEDSSIYLCSTTTGQRTEAFFGQGTRLTVV.

Worth noting for this clonotype: With a much larger clone just one base away, this may be a read error. The CDR3 carries no conserved terminal phenylalanine or tryptophan, so it likely arises from a read error. V gene TRBV12-3 or TRBV12-4 combines with J gene TRBJ2-5, with D uncertain. V was clipped by 5 bases and J by 4 bases, with 8 bases between them. The CDR3 loop spans 12 amino acids. In DNA, the CDR3 is TGTGCCAGCAGTGGATATCGAGAGACCCAGTACCTC. Its translation is CASSGYRETQYL.

A word on this clonotype: With a much larger clone just one base away, this may be a read error. The gene calls are TRBV20-1 and TRBJ1-4, with D perhaps matching TRBD1 (6 bases). The ends were cut back, 2 bases at V and 2 bases at J, with 9 bases in the middle. This CDR3 is built from 14 residues. Germline V gene sequence: CDR1 DFQATT, CDR2 SNEGSKA (reference sequence). CDR3 loop: CSARQGFTNEKLFF. For the CDR3, the DNA is TGCAGTGCTAGACAGGGGTTTACTAATGAAAAACTGTTTTTT.

This chain joins TRBV14 and TRBJ1-2; 9 nucleotides agree with TRBD1. V dropped 1 base and J dropped 7; count of bases not matched to a gene: 10. Germline V gene lookup returns CDR1 SGHDN and CDR2 FVKESK. The CDR3 spans 16 residues. For the CDR3, the DNA is TGTGCCAGCAGCCAAGGCGTCGCCGGGACAGGGTTTGGCTACACCTTC. Translated: CASSQGVAGTGFGYTF.

The table lists this clonotype with a few counts. This chain uses TRBV20-1 with TRBJ2-5, with a tentative D call TRBD1 (6 bases). The CDR3 loop spans 13 amino acids. V gave up 7 bases and J gave up 1 base, with 13 bases separating them. In germline, CDR1 is DFQATT, CDR2 SNEGSKA (reference sequence). The CDR3 sequence is CSGTEYTQETQYF. CDR3 bases: TGCAGTGGGACAGAATACACCCAAGAGACCCAGTACTTC.

V gene TRBV10-2 combines with J gene TRBJ2-7; possible D gene TRBD1, 6 bases. Between the trimmed V and J ends, which lost 0 bases and 2 bases, there was a span of 23 bases. Germline CDR1 is WSHSY and CDR2 is SAAADI. The CDR3 is 19 residues long. The CDR3 is CASSESGGLNTGTTYEQYF. CDR3 DNA sequence: TGCGCCAGCAGTGAGTCTGGCGGGTTGAACACCGGGACAACCTACGAGCAGTACTTC.

A word on this clonotype: One end of the junction does not line up with germline, which may come from a read error. The CDR3 region is CASSQTELNLPGYTF. In DNA, the CDR3 is TGCGCCAGCAGCCAAACAGAGCTTAACCTACCGGGCTACACCTTC. The rearrangement uses TRBV7-3 and TRBJ1-2; no firm D call. CDR1 is SGHTA and CDR2 is FQGTGA in the germline V gene. The CDR3 runs 15 residues. The entire variable domain, with the rest obtained from reference TRBV7-3 and TRBJ1-2, is as follows: GAGVSQTPSNKVTEKGKYVELRCDPISGHTALYWYRQSLGQGPEFLIYFQGTGAADDSGLPNDRFFAVRPEGSVSTLKIQRTERGDSAVYLCASSQTELNLPGYTFGSGTRLTVV.

Comments on this clonotype: This sequence may be a read error, since a much larger clone differs from it by one base. The rearrangement uses TRBV11-3 and TRBJ2-2; D may be TRBD2 (5 bases). Germline assignment: CDR1 SGHNT and CDR2 YENEEA. This CDR3 comprises 13 residues. CDR3: CASSLRSTGVLFF. The CDR3 DNA sequence: TGTGCCAGCAGCTTAAGGTCCACCGGGGTGCTGTTTTTT.

This clonotype was observed many times. The chain joins TRBV6-5 to TRBJ1-2; possibly TRBD1 for D (6 bases). The V end was cut by 0 bases, the J end by 2 bases, with 10 bases between. Germline CDR1 reads MNHEY; CDR2 reads SVGAGI. The CDR3 loop spans 15 amino acids. The CDR3 coding sequence is TGTGCCAGCAGTTACTCCTTAGGGGGGAACTATGGCTACACCTTC. Its translation: CASSYSLGGNYGYTF.

The CDR3 DNA reads TGTGCCAGCAGCTTGGGCCCTAGCGGGGAGGCCCAGTACTTC. Its translation: CASSLGPSGEAQYF. The genes are TRBV5-4 and TRBJ2-5, with TRBD2 matching 9 bases. V lost 0 bases to trimming and J lost 9 bases; unmatched junction nucleotides: 6. The germline V gene has CDR1 SGHNT and CDR2 YYREEE (reference sequence). This CDR3 spans 14 amino acids.

This clonotype was seen ten or more times. This chain uses TRBV5-6 with TRBJ2-7; possible D gene TRBD2, 6 bases. Trimming removed 4 bases at V and 2 bases at J, with 10 bases between. Germline V CDR1 and CDR2: SGHDT, YYEEEE. This CDR3 has 13 residues. The CDR3 DNA is TGTGCCAGCAGCGGGACTCCCGCCTACGAGCAGTACTTC. Translation gives CASSGTPAYEQYF.

The V call is TRBV7-9, the J call TRBJ2-5; D gene unclear. V lost 1 base to trimming and J lost 7 bases, with 7 bases between them. Per germline, CDR1 SEHNR and CDR2 FQNEAQ (reference sequence). The CDR3 extends over 12 amino acids. CDR3 DNA: TGTGCCAGCAGCTTAGTAATCGGGACCCAGTACTTC. Its translation: CASSLVIGTQYF.

Many counts were recorded for this clonotype. The chain uses TRBV12-3 or TRBV12-4 and TRBJ1-5; D call uncertain. The length of the CDR3 is 16 residues. V lost 1 base and J 2 bases, leaving 12 bases between the germline ends. CDR3 in amino acids: CASSLGVGVGNQPQHF. As DNA, the CDR3 is TGTGCCAGCAGTTTAGGGGTGGGTGTAGGCAATCAGCCCCAGCATTTT.

A few counts support this clonotype. This sequence joins TRBV6-5 and TRBJ1-4; D unclear. Trimming removed 0 bases at V and 0 bases at J, with 11 bases between. Germline CDR1 and CDR2: MNHEY and SVGAGI. The CDR3 is made up of 17 amino acids. CDR3 region: CASSYSRADATNEKLFF. CDR3 coding DNA: TGTGCCAGCAGTTACTCAAGAGCCGATGCAACTAATGAAAAACTGTTTTTT.

Ten or more counts support this clonotype. The chain carries TRBV2 and TRBJ2-2; tentatively, D is TRBD2 (5 bases). V gave up 6 bases and J gave up 0 bases, with 11 bases separating them. Per the germline V gene, CDR1 is SNHLY and CDR2 is FYNNEI. This CDR3 contains 15 residues. The DNA of the CDR3 is TGTGCCAGCAGCGGGGAGCCCGCGAACACCGGGGAGCTGTTTTTT. As protein: CASSGEPANTGELFF.

For this clonotype: Being one base from a much bigger clone, this may be a read error. The rearrangement links TRBV20-1 to TRBJ2-5; TRBD2 matches at 8 bases. Germline-derived CDR1 and CDR2 are DFQATT and SNEGSKA (reference sequence). The CDR3 contains 15 residues. V dropped 2 bases and J dropped 9; count of bases not matched to a gene: 14. CDR3 bases: TGCAGTGCTAGACCCGGGACTAGTTTTAAGTTGGCCCAGTACTTC. This translates into CSARPGTSFKLAQYF.

The V call is TRBV19, the J call TRBJ1-6, with 8 bases that match TRBD1. Germline V gene data show CDR1 as LNHDA and CDR2 as SQIVND (reference sequence). The CDR3 has 16 amino acids. With 7 bases clipped from V and 10 bases from J, the junction kept 15 bases outside the gene matches. The CDR3 coding sequence is TGTGCCAGTAATAGGGGATTTGGACAGGGAGGCTCACCCCTCCACTTT. Its translation is CASNRGFGQGGSPLHF. Full variable domain (remainder filled in from reference TRBV19 and TRBJ1-6): DGGITQSPKYLFRKEGQNVTLSCEQNLNHDAMYWYRQDPGQGLRLIYYSQIVNDFQKGDIAEGYSVSREKKESFPLTVTSAQKNPTAFYLCASNRGFGQGGSPLHFGNGTRLTVT.

The count of this clonotype is one. The chain links TRBV24-1 to TRBJ2-1; perhaps TRBD2 as D (5 bases). Germline V lookup: CDR1 KGHDR, CDR2 SFDVKD. The CDR3 has 15 residues. V shed 3 bases and J shed 4 bases, with 12 bases lying between them. CDR3 bases: TGTGCCACCAGTGATCCGACTACGCCATACAATGAGCAGTTCTTC. It translates to CATSDPTTPYNEQFF.

This clonotype has just one count. V is TRBV5-1 and J is TRBJ2-5, with 13 bases identical to TRBD2. V lost 7 bases, J lost 5 bases, and 14 bases stayed unmatched. The CDR3 consists of 17 residues. In germline, CDR1 is SGHRS, CDR2 YFSETQ. The chain's CDR3 is CASVPGTSGKPLETQYF. Here the CDR3 DNA reads TGCGCCAGCGTCCCCGGGACTAGCGGGAAGCCGCTGGAGACCCAGTACTTC.